This section outlines one TCR beta chain sequence together with its context. The target antigen is unknown. The assay used was immunoSEQ (version v3.0), run at survey level. Each sample had sequencing targeting 40,000-50,000 T-cell genomes. Only in-frame clones appear in the TCRdb table, and some are missing; sequencing was by immunoSEQ multiplex PCR. Among tens of thousands of clones, around 92% were seen once, and the ten largest hold around 7.7%. The data originate from a study of long-term antiretroviral therapy in people with HIV. On the study more broadly: The oldest samples precede the 2015 immediate-ART recommendation by about a decade.

Study-wide results and caveats: HIV repertoires covered narrower CDR3 length ranges than controls did. ART preceded a rise in diversity that nonetheless stayed lower than in transplant donor controls.

V lost 1 base and J lost 4, with 13 bases in between. This CDR3 region has 15 residues. Per germline, CDR1 PRHDT and CDR2 FYEKMQ (reference sequence). The chain uses TRBV13 and TRBJ1-2; the D gene is possibly TRBD1 (6 bases). This clonotype was obtained from a woman between 50 and 59 years old with HIV. Material: unsorted PBMCs, obtained 4.4 years after starting antiretroviral therapy. The CDR3 region is CASSLARRGFYGYTF. In DNA form, the CDR3 reads TGTGCCAGCAGCTTAGCTCGCAGGGGTTTCTATGGCTACACCTTC.